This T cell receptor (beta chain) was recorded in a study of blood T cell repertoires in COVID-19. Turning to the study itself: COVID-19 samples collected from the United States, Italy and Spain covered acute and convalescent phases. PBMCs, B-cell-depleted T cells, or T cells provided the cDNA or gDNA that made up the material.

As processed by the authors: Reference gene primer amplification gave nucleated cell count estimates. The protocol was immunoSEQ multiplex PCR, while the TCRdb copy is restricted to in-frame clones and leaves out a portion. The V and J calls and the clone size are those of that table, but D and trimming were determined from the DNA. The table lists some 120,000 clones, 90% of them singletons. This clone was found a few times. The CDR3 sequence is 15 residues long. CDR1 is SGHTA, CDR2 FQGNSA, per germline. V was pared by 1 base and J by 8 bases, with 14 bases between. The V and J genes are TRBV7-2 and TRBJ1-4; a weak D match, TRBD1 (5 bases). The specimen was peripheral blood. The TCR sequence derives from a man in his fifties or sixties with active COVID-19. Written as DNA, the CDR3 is TGTGCCAGCAGCTTAGTTGCAGGGTTTCTGGAAAAACTGTTTTTT. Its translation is CASSLVAGFLEKLFF.